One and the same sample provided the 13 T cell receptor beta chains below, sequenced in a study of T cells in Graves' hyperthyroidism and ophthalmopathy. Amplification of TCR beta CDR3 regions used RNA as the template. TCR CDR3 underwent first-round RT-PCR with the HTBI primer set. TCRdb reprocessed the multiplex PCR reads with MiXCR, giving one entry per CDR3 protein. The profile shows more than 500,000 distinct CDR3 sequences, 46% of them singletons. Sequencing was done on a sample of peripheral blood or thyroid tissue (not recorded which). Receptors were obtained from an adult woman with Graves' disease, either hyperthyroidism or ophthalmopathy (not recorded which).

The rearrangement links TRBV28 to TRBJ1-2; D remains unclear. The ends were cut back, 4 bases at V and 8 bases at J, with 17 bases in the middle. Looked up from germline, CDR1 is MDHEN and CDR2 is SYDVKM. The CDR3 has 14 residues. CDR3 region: CASSWIQVPRGYTF. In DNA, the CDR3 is TGTGCCAGCAGTTGGATCCAGGTCCCTAGAGGCTACACCTTC.

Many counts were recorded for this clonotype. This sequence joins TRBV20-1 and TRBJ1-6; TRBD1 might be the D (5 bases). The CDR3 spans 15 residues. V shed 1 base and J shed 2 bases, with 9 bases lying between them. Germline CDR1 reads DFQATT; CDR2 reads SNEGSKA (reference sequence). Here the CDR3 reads CSARADTTYNSPLHF. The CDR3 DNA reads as TGCAGTGCTAGAGCGGACACCACCTATAATTCACCCCTCCACTTT.

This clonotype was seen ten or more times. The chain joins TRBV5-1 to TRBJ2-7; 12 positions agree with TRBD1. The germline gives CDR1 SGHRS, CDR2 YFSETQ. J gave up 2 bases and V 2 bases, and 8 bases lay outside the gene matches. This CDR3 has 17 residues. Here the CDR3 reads CASSFNPGTGGTYEQYF. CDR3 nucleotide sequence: TGCGCCAGCAGCTTCAATCCCGGGACAGGGGGCACCTACGAGCAGTACTTC. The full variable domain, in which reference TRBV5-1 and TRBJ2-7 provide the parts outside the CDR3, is KAGVTQTPRYLIKTRGQQVTLSCSPISGHRSVSWYQQTPGQGLQFLFEYFSETQRNKGNFPGRFSGRQFSNSRSEMNVSTLELGDSALYLCASSFNPGTGGTYEQYFGPGTRLTVT.

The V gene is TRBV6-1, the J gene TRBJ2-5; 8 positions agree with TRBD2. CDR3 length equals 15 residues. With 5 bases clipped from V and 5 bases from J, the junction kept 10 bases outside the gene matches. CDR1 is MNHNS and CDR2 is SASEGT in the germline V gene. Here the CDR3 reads CASSRTSTLLETQYF. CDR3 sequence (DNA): TGTGCCAGCAGTCGGACTAGCACCCTCCTGGAGACCCAGTACTTC.

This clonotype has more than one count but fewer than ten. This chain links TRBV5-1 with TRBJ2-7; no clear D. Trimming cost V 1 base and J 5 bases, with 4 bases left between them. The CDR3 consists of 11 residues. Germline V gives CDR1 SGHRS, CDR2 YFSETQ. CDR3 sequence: CASSLSDEQYF. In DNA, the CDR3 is TGCGCCAGCAGCTTGAGCGACGAGCAGTACTTC.

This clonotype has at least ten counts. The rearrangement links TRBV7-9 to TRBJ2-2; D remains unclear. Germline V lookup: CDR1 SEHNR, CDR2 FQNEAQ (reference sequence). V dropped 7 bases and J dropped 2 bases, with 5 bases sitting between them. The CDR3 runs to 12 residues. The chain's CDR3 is CASNLNTGELFF. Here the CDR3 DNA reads TGTGCCAGCAACCTAAACACCGGGGAGCTGTTTTTT.

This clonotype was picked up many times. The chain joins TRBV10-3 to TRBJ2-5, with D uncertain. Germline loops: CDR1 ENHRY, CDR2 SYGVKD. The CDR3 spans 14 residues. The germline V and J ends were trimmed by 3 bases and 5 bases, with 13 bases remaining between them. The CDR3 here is CAISDHGLRETQYF. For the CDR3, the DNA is TGTGCCATCAGTGATCACGGGCTTCGGGAGACCCAGTACTTC.

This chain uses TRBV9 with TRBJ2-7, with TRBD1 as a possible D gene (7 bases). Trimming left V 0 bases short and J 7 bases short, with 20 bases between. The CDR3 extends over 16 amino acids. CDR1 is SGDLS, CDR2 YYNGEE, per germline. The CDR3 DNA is TGTGCCAGCAGCGTAGGAGGGGCAGGGGGGACGGATGAGCAGTACTTC. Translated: CASSVGGAGGTDEQYF.

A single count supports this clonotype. The CDR3, as DNA: TGCAGCGTTGATATACTCCGGGACAGGGGGTCGGATGGCTACACCTTC. Its translation is CSVDILRDRGSDGYTF. The chain links TRBV29-1 to TRBJ1-2; 11 bases align to TRBD1. In germline, CDR1 is SQVTM, CDR2 ANQGSEA. The CDR3 is 16 amino acids. The trim removed 3 bases at V and 6 bases at J, leaving 12 bases unmatched.

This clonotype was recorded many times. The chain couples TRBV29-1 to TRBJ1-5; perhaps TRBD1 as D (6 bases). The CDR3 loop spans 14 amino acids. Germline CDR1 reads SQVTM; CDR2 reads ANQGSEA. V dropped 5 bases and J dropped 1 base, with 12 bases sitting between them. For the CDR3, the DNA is TGCAGCGTTAGGGGGGGGGGGAGCAATCAGCCCCAGCATTTT. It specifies CSVRGGGSNQPQHF.

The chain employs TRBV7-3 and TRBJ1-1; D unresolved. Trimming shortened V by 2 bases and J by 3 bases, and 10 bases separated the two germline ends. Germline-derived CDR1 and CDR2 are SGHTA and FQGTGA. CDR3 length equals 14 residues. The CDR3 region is CASSLGGSDTEAFF. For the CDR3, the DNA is TGTGCCAGCAGCTTAGGAGGGTCGGACACTGAAGCTTTCTTT.

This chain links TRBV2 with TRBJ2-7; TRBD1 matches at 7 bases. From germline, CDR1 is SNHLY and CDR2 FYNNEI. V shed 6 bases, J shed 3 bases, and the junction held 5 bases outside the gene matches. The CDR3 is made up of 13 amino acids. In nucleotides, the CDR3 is TGTGCCAGCAGGGCCGGGACAGACTACGAGCAGTACTTC. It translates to CASRAGTDYEQYF.

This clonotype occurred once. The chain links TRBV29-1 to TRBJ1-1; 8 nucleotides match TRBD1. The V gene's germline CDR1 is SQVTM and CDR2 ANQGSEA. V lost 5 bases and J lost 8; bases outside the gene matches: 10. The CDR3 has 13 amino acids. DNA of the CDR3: TGCAGCGTTATCCGGACAGGGATGGGGGAAGCTTTCTTT. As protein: CSVIRTGMGEAFF.